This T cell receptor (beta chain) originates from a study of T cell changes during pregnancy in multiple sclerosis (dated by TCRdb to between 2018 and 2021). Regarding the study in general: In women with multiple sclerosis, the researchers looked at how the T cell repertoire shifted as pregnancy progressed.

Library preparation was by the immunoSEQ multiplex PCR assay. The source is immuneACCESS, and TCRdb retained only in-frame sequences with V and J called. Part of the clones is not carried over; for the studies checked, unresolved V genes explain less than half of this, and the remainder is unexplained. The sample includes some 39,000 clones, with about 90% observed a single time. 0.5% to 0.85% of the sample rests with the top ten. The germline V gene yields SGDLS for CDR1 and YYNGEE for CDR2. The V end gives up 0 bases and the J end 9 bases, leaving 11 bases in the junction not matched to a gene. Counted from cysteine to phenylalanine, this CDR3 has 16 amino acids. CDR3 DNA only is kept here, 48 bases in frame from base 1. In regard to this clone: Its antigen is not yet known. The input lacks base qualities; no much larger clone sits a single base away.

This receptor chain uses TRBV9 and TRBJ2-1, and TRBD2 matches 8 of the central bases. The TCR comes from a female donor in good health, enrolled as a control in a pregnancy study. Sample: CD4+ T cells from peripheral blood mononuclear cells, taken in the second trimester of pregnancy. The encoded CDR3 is CASSVVGVGGDGEQFF. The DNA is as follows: TGTGCCAGCAGCGTAGTCGGCGTCGGGGGGGACGGTGAGCAGTTCTTC.